These T cell receptor beta chains were read from a single sample in a study of early T cells in non-severe SARS-CoV-2 infection. Using its own MiXCR run on the 5' RACE reads, TCRdb lists one record per CDR3 protein. Here the sample spans fewer than 35,000 distinct CDR3 sequences, 9% being singletons. The source material was whole blood. The source of these receptors is an adult who was a healthcare worker with PCR-confirmed SARS-CoV-2 infection or an uninfected control (not recorded which). The CDR3 runs from the conserved cysteine through the conserved F or W. Fields, in order: J gene, V gene, clone size, D gene, CDR3 DNA, CDR3 protein. D genes are given only for firm matches. Size values are once, few and many counts, or a class for expanded clones, and some rows have none.

J gene: TRBJ2-2; V gene: TRBV6-2/TRBV6-3; clone size: many; D gene: NA; CDR3 DNA: TGTGCCAGCGACCAGCCTACGAACACCGGGGAGCTGTTTTTT; CDR3 protein: CASDQPTNTGELFF
J gene: TRBJ2-4; V gene: TRBV7-2; clone size: few; D gene: NA; CDR3 DNA: TGTGCCAGCAGCCCAACTAGGGACATTCAGTACTTC; CDR3 protein: CASSPTRDIQYF
J gene: TRBJ2-3; V gene: TRBV7-3; clone size: few; D gene: NA; CDR3 DNA: TGTGCCAGCAGCCAAGACATGGATAGCACAGATACGCAGTATTTT; CDR3 protein: CASSQDMDSTDTQYF
J gene: TRBJ2-1; V gene: TRBV7-2; clone size: many; D gene: NA; CDR3 DNA: TGTGCCAGCAGCTTAGCTCCTTCTCCTTCCTACAATGAGCAGTTCTTC; CDR3 protein: CASSLAPSPSYNEQFF
J gene: TRBJ2-3; V gene: TRBV3-1; clone size: few; D gene: TRBD1; CDR3 DNA: TGTGCCAGCAGCACCTTGAGACAGGGGTCGCAGTATTTT; CDR3 protein: CASSTLRQGSQYF
J gene: TRBJ2-3; V gene: TRBV7-9; clone size: many; D gene: NA; CDR3 DNA: TGTGCCAGCAGCTTAGGGGTCAGCACAGATACGCAGTATTTT; CDR3 protein: CASSLGVSTDTQYF
J gene: TRBJ2-1; V gene: TRBV21-1; clone size: many; D gene: NA; CDR3 DNA: TGTGCCAGCAGCAAAATAACGGGGATTCCATCCAATGAGCAGTTCTTC; CDR3 protein: CASSKITGIPSNEQFF
J gene: TRBJ2-7; V gene: TRBV29-1; clone size: many; D gene: NA; CDR3 DNA: TGCAGCGTTGAGGGCGCCCTGGGGGAGTACTTC; CDR3 protein: CSVEGALGEYF
J gene: TRBJ2-7; V gene: TRBV6-2/TRBV6-3; clone size: many; D gene: NA; CDR3 DNA: TGTGCCAGCAGTTTCCTTCAACAGAAGCAGTACTTC; CDR3 protein: CASSFLQQKQYF
J gene: TRBJ2-7; V gene: TRBV24-1; clone size: many; D gene: NA; CDR3 DNA: TGTGCCACCAGTGATAGTGGCAGGGCCTACGAGCAGTACTTC; CDR3 protein: CATSDSGRAYEQYF
J gene: TRBJ1-1; V gene: TRBV6-6; clone size: many; D gene: NA; CDR3 DNA: TGTGCCAGCAGTTACTCGGGTTTTGGCGAAGAAGCTTTCTTT; CDR3 protein: CASSYSGFGEEAFF
J gene: TRBJ2-3; V gene: TRBV7-9; clone size: many; D gene: NA; CDR3 DNA: TGTGCCAGCAGCCTTACCGGGATTACGCAGTATTTT; CDR3 protein: CASSLTGITQYF
J gene: TRBJ2-1; V gene: TRBV12-3/TRBV12-4; clone size: many; D gene: TRBD2; CDR3 DNA: TGTGCCAGCAGTTTAGATCGCGGGGGGGCCATTAATGAGCAGTTCTTC; CDR3 protein: CASSLDRGGAINEQFF
J gene: TRBJ2-2; V gene: TRBV12-3/TRBV12-4; clone size: many; D gene: NA; CDR3 DNA: TGTGCCAGCACTCTCGCGCGGGGGCGTGATTGGACCGGGGAGCTGTTTTTT; CDR3 protein: CASTLARGRDWTGELFF
J gene: TRBJ2-7; V gene: TRBV6-2/TRBV6-3; clone size: many; D gene: NA; CDR3 DNA: TGTGCCAGCATGAATTCCCAAACTTCCTACGAGCAGTACTTC; CDR3 protein: CASMNSQTSYEQYF
J gene: TRBJ1-5; V gene: TRBV19; clone size: many; D gene: NA; CDR3 DNA: TGTGCCAGTAGTATAGGTCGTGACAGGATTAATCAGCCCCAGCATTTT; CDR3 protein: CASSIGRDRINQPQHF
J gene: TRBJ1-4; V gene: TRBV6-6; clone size: few; D gene: NA; CDR3 DNA: TGTGCCAGCAGTTACGGGGGAGAAAAACTGTTTTTT; CDR3 protein: CASSYGGEKLFF
J gene: TRBJ2-3; V gene: TRBV4-3; clone size: few; D gene: TRBD1; CDR3 DNA: TGCGCCAGCAGCCGTGACAGGGGGGATACGCAGTATTTT; CDR3 protein: CASSRDRGDTQYF
J gene: TRBJ2-7; V gene: TRBV4-3; clone size: medium-sized; D gene: NA; CDR3 DNA: TGCGCCAGCAGCCAAGAATTAGCGGCCTTCTCCTACGAGCAGTACTTC; CDR3 protein: CASSQELAAFSYEQYF
J gene: TRBJ2-7; V gene: TRBV7-9; clone size: many; D gene: TRBD2; CDR3 DNA: TGTGCCAGCAGCTCCGGACTAGCGGGGCCCCTCGAGCAGTACTTC; CDR3 protein: CASSSGLAGPLEQYF
J gene: TRBJ1-1; V gene: TRBV7-2; clone size: NA; D gene: TRBD1; CDR3 DNA: TGTGCCAGCAGCCAGACAGGGTTGAACACTGAAGCTTTCTTT; CDR3 protein: CASSQTGLNTEAFF
J gene: TRBJ1-2; V gene: TRBV6-2/TRBV6-3; clone size: many; D gene: NA; CDR3 DNA: TGTGCCAGCAGTTCTACAGATTTGGATGGCTACACCTTC; CDR3 protein: CASSSTDLDGYTF
J gene: TRBJ2-5; V gene: TRBV28; clone size: many; D gene: NA; CDR3 DNA: TGTGCCAGCAGTTTAACCCAAGAGACCCAGTACTTC; CDR3 protein: CASSLTQETQYF
J gene: TRBJ1-5; V gene: TRBV3-1; clone size: many; D gene: NA; CDR3 DNA: TGTGCCAGCAGCCACGCCCAGGGGAATCAGCCCCAGCATTTT; CDR3 protein: CASSHAQGNQPQHF
J gene: TRBJ2-1; V gene: TRBV19; clone size: NA; D gene: TRBD2; CDR3 DNA: TGTGCCAGCCGGGCCTGGGGACTAGGGATCGATGAGCAGTTCTTC; CDR3 protein: CASRAWGLGIDEQFF
J gene: TRBJ2-1; V gene: TRBV5-1; clone size: many; D gene: NA; CDR3 DNA: TGCGCCAGCAGCTTCAGGGGCAATGAGCAGTTCTTC; CDR3 protein: CASSFRGNEQFF
J gene: TRBJ1-6; V gene: TRBV7-9; clone size: many; D gene: NA; CDR3 DNA: TGTGCCAGCAGCTTTGGCGATTCACCCCTCCACTTT; CDR3 protein: CASSFGDSPLHF
J gene: TRBJ1-2; V gene: TRBV10-1; clone size: NA; D gene: NA; CDR3 DNA: TGCGCCAGAAAACCCCTGGGCAAGGGATCGGACTATGGCTACACCTTC; CDR3 protein: CARKPLGKGSDYGYTF
J gene: TRBJ2-3; V gene: TRBV7-2; clone size: many; D gene: NA; CDR3 DNA: TGTGCCAGCAGCTCCGCAGAAGATACGCAGTATTTT; CDR3 protein: CASSSAEDTQYF
J gene: TRBJ2-3; V gene: TRBV7-8; clone size: many; D gene: TRBD2; CDR3 DNA: TGTGCCAGCAGCCAGAGACTAGCGGGGGGGCAGGGGTCTACGCAGTATTTT; CDR3 protein: CASSQRLAGGQGSTQYF
J gene: TRBJ2-7; V gene: TRBV7-2; clone size: few; D gene: NA; CDR3 DNA: TGTGCCAGCACTAGGGGGACATCCTACGAGCAGTACTTC; CDR3 protein: CASTRGTSYEQYF
J gene: TRBJ2-2; V gene: TRBV7-8; clone size: many; D gene: NA; CDR3 DNA: TGTGCCAGCAGCTTATCAGGGGTGAACACCGGGGAGCTGTTTTTT; CDR3 protein: CASSLSGVNTGELFF
J gene: TRBJ2-7; V gene: TRBV28; clone size: many; D gene: NA; CDR3 DNA: TGTGCCAGCAGTAACACGCCGGGGGACGAGCAGTACTTC; CDR3 protein: CASSNTPGDEQYF
J gene: TRBJ2-1; V gene: TRBV7-2; clone size: many; D gene: TRBD2; CDR3 DNA: TGTGCCAGCAGCTCCCGACTAGCGGGGGGGCCGCGGGCCAATGAGCAGTTCTTC; CDR3 protein: CASSSRLAGGPRANEQFF
J gene: TRBJ2-1; V gene: TRBV3-2; clone size: few; D gene: NA; CDR3 DNA: TGTGCCAGCAGCACGCACCCCGAAAAGGTTAACAATGAGCAGTTCTTC; CDR3 protein: CASSTHPEKVNNEQFF
J gene: TRBJ2-7; V gene: TRBV6-5; clone size: many; D gene: NA; CDR3 DNA: TGTGCCAGCAGCCGGACAGCCACCTCCTACGAGCAGTACTTC; CDR3 protein: CASSRTATSYEQYF
J gene: TRBJ2-7; V gene: TRBV27; clone size: many; D gene: TRBD1; CDR3 DNA: TGTGCCAGCAGTTTAGGACAGGTGGACTACGAGCAGTACTTC; CDR3 protein: CASSLGQVDYEQYF
J gene: TRBJ1-6; V gene: TRBV7-8; clone size: many; D gene: NA; CDR3 DNA: TGTGCCAGCAGCATAGTCCAGGGGCCTCATAATTCACCCCTCCACTTT; CDR3 protein: CASSIVQGPHNSPLHF
J gene: TRBJ2-7; V gene: TRBV7-2; clone size: many; D gene: TRBD1; CDR3 DNA: TGTGCCAGCAGCCTAGGGGACAGGACCTACGAGCAGTACTTC; CDR3 protein: CASSLGDRTYEQYF
J gene: TRBJ1-1; V gene: TRBV6-5; clone size: many; D gene: NA; CDR3 DNA: TGTGCCAGCAAAGGGCCAGCTTTGAACACTGAAGCTTTCTTT; CDR3 protein: CASKGPALNTEAFF
J gene: TRBJ1-2; V gene: TRBV6-2/TRBV6-3; clone size: NA; D gene: NA; CDR3 DNA: TGTGCCAGCAAATTGGGCTATTCCCGCTATGGCTACACCTTC; CDR3 protein: CASKLGYSRYGYTF
J gene: TRBJ1-2; V gene: TRBV28; clone size: NA; D gene: NA; CDR3 DNA: TGTGCCAGCAGTTTTGAACAGCGCTCCTATGGCTACACCTTC; CDR3 protein: CASSFEQRSYGYTF
J gene: TRBJ1-5; V gene: TRBV5-5; clone size: NA; D gene: NA; CDR3 DNA: TGTGCCAGCAGCTTGGTATCTGGGGTCTCTAATCAGCCCCAGCATTTT; CDR3 protein: CASSLVSGVSNQPQHF
J gene: TRBJ2-1; V gene: TRBV4-2; clone size: NA; D gene: NA; CDR3 DNA: TGTGCCAGCACCGCGGGTGATTCCTACAATGAGCAGTTCTTC; CDR3 protein: CASTAGDSYNEQFF
J gene: TRBJ2-7; V gene: TRBV20-1; clone size: few; D gene: TRBD1; CDR3 DNA: TGCAGTGCTAGCGGGGCCGGGACAGGGTTCTACGAGCAGTACTTC; CDR3 protein: CSASGAGTGFYEQYF
J gene: TRBJ2-4; V gene: TRBV2; clone size: many; D gene: NA; CDR3 DNA: TGTGCCAGCAGTTATACGAACATTCAGTACTTC; CDR3 protein: CASSYTNIQYF
J gene: TRBJ2-1; V gene: TRBV10-1; clone size: NA; D gene: NA; CDR3 DNA: TGCGCCAGCAGTGACGGGACAAAGAATAGACAGCAGTTCTTC; CDR3 protein: CASSDGTKNRQQFF
J gene: TRBJ1-2; V gene: TRBV29-1; clone size: few; D gene: NA; CDR3 DNA: TGCAGCGTTGATTTAGGAAGCACCTTC; CDR3 protein: CSVDLGSTF
J gene: TRBJ2-2; V gene: TRBV18; clone size: NA; D gene: TRBD1; CDR3 DNA: TGTGCCAGCTCGCCCTCGACAGGGAACGGGGAGCTGTTTTTT; CDR3 protein: CASSPSTGNGELFF
J gene: TRBJ1-6; V gene: TRBV14; clone size: many; D gene: NA; CDR3 DNA: TGTGCCAGCAGCCCCTCACTTAACCGGGAAAATTCACCCCTCCACTTT; CDR3 protein: CASSPSLNRENSPLHF